In this sample, the clone carrying this T cell receptor (beta chain) turned up many times. What it binds is not known. TCRbeta library construction was performed incorporating unique molecular identifiers. MiXCR, run by TCRdb on the PCR reads, gives a single entry per CDR3 protein. The top ten clones hold roughly 4.8% of a sample with 200,000 or so distinct CDR3 sequences, about 6% of them seen once. The entry originates in a study of T-cell reconstitution after alpha-beta-depleted transplantation in children. Whole-study findings and limits: One year post-transplant, T-cell counts and diversity were largely derived from T cells produced anew. Approximately two months post-transplant, alpha-beta T cells reportedly originated from several hundred expanded graft clones.

The junction had 15 bases not matched to a gene; V was cut back by 4 bases and J by 7 bases. The CDR3 is 17 residues long. The germline CDR1 and CDR2 sequences are DFQATT and SNEGSKA (reference sequence). The sequence was collected from a girl under three years old with combined immunodeficiency, due to receive a stem cell transplant. Sample: PBMCs, taken before TCRalphabeta/CD19-depleted stem cell transplant. The gene calls are TRBV20-1 and TRBJ2-1; 11 bases map to TRBD2. CDR3 protein: CSAMTGTSGRVWNEQFF. The CDR3 DNA sequence: TGCAGTGCTATGACCGGGACTAGCGGACGGGTTTGGAATGAGCAGTTCTTC.